A selection of T cell receptor beta chains follows, all from one sample in a study of cytomegalovirus exposure and HLA in healthy donors. Clones were read by immunoSEQ multiplex PCR, and TCRdb kept only the in-frame ones, dropping some. The table records roughly 130,000 clones, 75% to 85% of them present only once. The sample was PBMCs. The receptor source for this set is a male donor in good health and CMV-seronegative. CDR3s include the opening cysteine and the closing phenylalanine or tryptophan. The D gene is left open where the match is weak. Clone size is shown for a subset of rows, as once, few, many or a class of expanded clone.

v_gene: TRBV19
d_gene: TRBD1
abundance: -
j_gene: TRBJ1-1
CDR3aa: CASVKWTGNTEAFF
CDR3nt: TGTGCCAGTGTAAAATGGACAGGGAACACTGAAGCTTTCTTT

v_gene: TRBV30
d_gene: TRBD2
abundance: -
j_gene: TRBJ2-5
CDR3aa: CAWAGGGSQETQYF
CDR3nt: TGTGCCTGGGCCGGGGGGGGGAGCCAAGAGACCCAGTACTTC

v_gene: TRBV27
d_gene: TRBD1
abundance: -
j_gene: TRBJ2-3
CDR3aa: CATRGSLTDTQYF
CDR3nt: TGTGCCACCAGGGGGAGTTTGACAGATACGCAGTATTTT

v_gene: TRBV19
d_gene: -
abundance: -
j_gene: TRBJ1-5
CDR3aa: CASRVTGQPQHF
CDR3nt: TGTGCCAGTAGAGTGACTGGTCAGCCCCAGCATTTT

v_gene: TRBV5-4
d_gene: TRBD1
abundance: -
j_gene: TRBJ2-7
CDR3aa: CASSGGTGGSRFLYEQYF
CDR3nt: TGTGCCAGCAGCGGCGGGACAGGGGGCTCACGTTTCCTTTACGAGCAGTACTTC

v_gene: TRBV28
d_gene: -
abundance: -
j_gene: TRBJ1-2
CDR3aa: CASSPQGYGYTF
CDR3nt: TGTGCCAGCAGTCCTCAGGGATATGGCTACACCTTC

v_gene: TRBV7-2
d_gene: TRBD1
abundance: -
j_gene: TRBJ1-6
CDR3aa: CASSPRDRGSPLHF
CDR3nt: TGTGCCAGCAGCCCCCGGGACAGGGGATCACCCCTCCACTTT

v_gene: TRBV7-9
d_gene: -
abundance: -
j_gene: TRBJ2-7
CDR3aa: CSSSGTVSYEQYF
CDR3nt: TGTTCCAGCAGCGGGACAGTCTCCTACGAGCAGTACTTC

v_gene: TRBV7-9
d_gene: TRBD1
abundance: -
j_gene: TRBJ2-7
CDR3aa: CASSLGTGRHEQYF
CDR3nt: TGTGCCAGCAGCTTAGGGACAGGGAGGCACGAGCAGTACTTC

v_gene: TRBV27
d_gene: -
abundance: -
j_gene: TRBJ1-6
CDR3aa: CASRTVNNSPLHF
CDR3nt: TGTGCCAGCAGGACAGTCAATAATTCACCCCTCCACTTT

v_gene: TRBV6-1
d_gene: -
abundance: few
j_gene: TRBJ1-6
CDR3aa: CASSEGEGSPLHF
CDR3nt: TGTGCCAGCAGTGAGGGGGAGGGTTCACCCCTCCACTTT

v_gene: TRBV6-6
d_gene: -
abundance: -
j_gene: TRBJ2-3
CDR3aa: CASSSGGFRGQDTQYF
CDR3nt: TGTGCCAGCAGTTCAGGGGGGTTCCGCGGACAAGATACGCAGTATTTT

v_gene: TRBV30
d_gene: TRBD1
abundance: -
j_gene: TRBJ1-2
CDR3aa: CACSKWTGSLGYTF
CDR3nt: TGTGCCTGTTCTAAATGGACAGGCAGTCTTGGCTACACCTTC

v_gene: TRBV5-4
d_gene: -
abundance: -
j_gene: TRBJ1-1
CDR3aa: CASSLDSGYTEAFF
CDR3nt: TGTGCCAGCAGCTTGGATTCAGGGTACACTGAAGCTTTCTTT

v_gene: TRBV7-9
d_gene: TRBD1
abundance: -
j_gene: TRBJ2-3
CDR3aa: CAGGTGIGTDTQYF
CDR3nt: TGTGCCGGCGGGACAGGGATCGGCACAGATACGCAGTATTTT

v_gene: TRBV9
d_gene: -
abundance: once
j_gene: TRBJ1-3
CDR3aa: CASRGGGPGNTIYF
CDR3nt: TGTGCCAGCAGAGGCGGGGGGCCTGGAAACACCATATATTTT

v_gene: TRBV6-5
d_gene: -
abundance: -
j_gene: TRBJ2-2
CDR3aa: CASRGHYTGELFF
CDR3nt: TGTGCCAGCAGGGGACACTACACCGGGGAGCTGTTTTTT

v_gene: TRBV5-4
d_gene: TRBD2
abundance: -
j_gene: TRBJ2-7
CDR3aa: CASSLIASGSYEQYF
CDR3nt: TGTGCCAGCAGCTTAATAGCTAGCGGGAGCTACGAGCAGTACTTC

v_gene: TRBV4-1
d_gene: -
abundance: -
j_gene: TRBJ1-1
CDR3aa: CASSQGQAGTEAFF
CDR3nt: TGCGCCAGCAGCCAAGGACAGGCGGGCACTGAAGCTTTCTTT

v_gene: TRBV5-4
d_gene: -
abundance: -
j_gene: TRBJ2-4
CDR3aa: CASSSGGVKNSQYF
CDR3nt: TGTGCCAGCAGCAGCGGAGGGGTCAAAAACAGTCAGTACTTC

v_gene: TRBV2
d_gene: -
abundance: few
j_gene: TRBJ2-1
CDR3aa: CASSEQGLGDEQFF
CDR3nt: TGTGCCAGCAGTGAGCAGGGGTTGGGGGATGAGCAGTTCTTC

v_gene: TRBV4-1
d_gene: -
abundance: few
j_gene: TRBJ1-3
CDR3aa: CASSRGGVVAAGNTIYF
CDR3nt: TGCGCCAGCAGCCGGGGGGGGGTGGTGGCGGCTGGAAACACCATATATTTT

v_gene: TRBV27
d_gene: -
abundance: few
j_gene: TRBJ1-5
CDR3aa: CASSLGREGGFNQPQHF
CDR3nt: TGTGCCAGCAGTTTGGGCAGGGAGGGAGGGTTCAATCAGCCCCAGCATTTT

v_gene: TRBV15
d_gene: TRBD2
abundance: -
j_gene: TRBJ2-7
CDR3aa: CATSSRLAGGYEQYF
CDR3nt: TGTGCCACCAGCAGTAGGCTAGCGGGGGGGTACGAGCAGTACTTC

v_gene: TRBV7-9
d_gene: TRBD1
abundance: few
j_gene: TRBJ2-7
CDR3aa: CASSNPTTGAKKYEQYF
CDR3nt: TGTGCCAGCAGCAACCCCACGACAGGGGCCAAGAAATACGAGCAGTACTTC

v_gene: TRBV27
d_gene: TRBD1
abundance: -
j_gene: TRBJ1-3
CDR3aa: CASSPTGAPALGNTIYF
CDR3nt: TGTGCCAGCAGTCCTACAGGGGCGCCTGCGTTAGGAAACACCATATATTTT

v_gene: TRBV5-5
d_gene: -
abundance: -
j_gene: TRBJ2-3
CDR3aa: CASSSLQGSTDTQYF
CDR3nt: TGTGCCAGCAGCTCCTTACAGGGCAGCACAGATACGCAGTATTTT

v_gene: TRBV30
d_gene: -
abundance: -
j_gene: TRBJ1-5
CDR3aa: CAWSVVGGIANQPQHF
CDR3nt: TGTGCCTGGAGTGTCGTGGGTGGTATAGCCAATCAGCCCCAGCATTTT

v_gene: TRBV9
d_gene: -
abundance: -
j_gene: TRBJ2-2
CDR3aa: CASSVIQTNTGELFF
CDR3nt: TGTGCCAGCAGCGTAATACAGACGAACACCGGGGAGCTGTTTTTT

v_gene: TRBV7-8
d_gene: -
abundance: few
j_gene: TRBJ2-1
CDR3aa: CASSLARYYEQFF
CDR3nt: TGTGCCAGCAGCTTAGCGCGGTATTATGAGCAGTTCTTC

v_gene: TRBV19
d_gene: TRBD1
abundance: -
j_gene: TRBJ2-3
CDR3aa: CASSPRDRGIPDTQYF
CDR3nt: TGTGCCAGTAGTCCCCGGGACAGGGGAATCCCAGATACGCAGTATTTT

v_gene: TRBV5-6
d_gene: -
abundance: -
j_gene: TRBJ1-1
CDR3aa: CASNIREGTEAFF
CDR3nt: TGTGCCAGCAACATTAGGGAGGGCACTGAAGCTTTCTTT

v_gene: TRBV9
d_gene: -
abundance: -
j_gene: TRBJ2-7
CDR3aa: CASSVESGFSYEQYF
CDR3nt: TGTGCCAGCAGCGTAGAGTCAGGCTTCTCCTACGAGCAGTACTTC

v_gene: TRBV2
d_gene: -
abundance: -
j_gene: TRBJ1-2
CDR3aa: CASNRGYTF
CDR3nt: TGTGCCAGTAACAGGGGCTACACCTTC

v_gene: TRBV27
d_gene: TRBD1
abundance: few
j_gene: TRBJ2-7
CDR3aa: CASSQQGSEQYF
CDR3nt: TGTGCCAGCAGCCAACAGGGGTCCGAGCAGTACTTC

v_gene: TRBV6-1
d_gene: -
abundance: -
j_gene: TRBJ1-1
CDR3aa: CASSRDTYTEAFF
CDR3nt: TGTGCCAGCAGTAGAGACACTTACACTGAAGCTTTCTTT

v_gene: TRBV5-5
d_gene: TRBD1
abundance: -
j_gene: TRBJ2-7
CDR3aa: CASSSPRDRGLAKGGEQYF
CDR3nt: TGTGCCAGCAGCTCTCCCCGGGACAGGGGGCTAGCTAAGGGAGGCGAGCAGTACTTC

v_gene: TRBV7-9
d_gene: -
abundance: -
j_gene: TRBJ2-3
CDR3aa: CASSLELGLPWRDTQYF
CDR3nt: TGTGCCAGCAGCTTAGAGCTGGGACTTCCTTGGAGAGATACGCAGTATTTT

v_gene: TRBV29-1
d_gene: -
abundance: -
j_gene: TRBJ1-1
CDR3aa: CSVETTGLNTEAFF
CDR3nt: TGCAGCGTTGAAACGACAGGATTGAACACTGAAGCTTTCTTT

v_gene: TRBV5-4
d_gene: -
abundance: -
j_gene: TRBJ1-1
CDR3aa: CASSLQQVNTEAFF
CDR3nt: TGTGCCAGCAGCCTACAACAGGTGAACACTGAAGCTTTCTTT

v_gene: TRBV5-5
d_gene: TRBD1
abundance: -
j_gene: TRBJ1-3
CDR3aa: CASRKGQTLGSGNTIYF
CDR3nt: TGTGCCAGCAGGAAGGGACAGACCTTAGGGTCTGGAAACACCATATATTTT

v_gene: TRBV19
d_gene: -
abundance: few
j_gene: TRBJ1-4
CDR3aa: CASSPGQTFLNEKLFF
CDR3nt: TGTGCCAGTAGTCCCGGACAGACCTTTTTAAATGAAAAACTGTTTTTT

v_gene: TRBV10-3
d_gene: TRBD1
abundance: few
j_gene: TRBJ2-6
CDR3aa: CAISRSSGQGSVLTF
CDR3nt: TGTGCCATCAGTCGATCCTCGGGACAGGGAAGCGTCCTGACTTTC

v_gene: TRBV30
d_gene: -
abundance: -
j_gene: TRBJ1-2
CDR3aa: CAWSSGGAKSYGYTF
CDR3nt: TGTGCCTGGAGTTCGGGGGGCGCGAAATCCTATGGCTACACCTTC

v_gene: TRBV9
d_gene: -
abundance: -
j_gene: TRBJ1-2
CDR3aa: CASSVTSAGAEGYGYTF
CDR3nt: TGTGCCAGCAGCGTAACCTCCGCGGGGGCGGAAGGCTATGGCTACACCTTC

v_gene: TRBV5-1
d_gene: -
abundance: -
j_gene: TRBJ1-3
CDR3aa: CASSLGSGGGNTIYF
CDR3nt: TGCGCCAGCAGCTTGGGTTCCGGGGGAGGAAACACCATATATTTT

v_gene: TRBV30
d_gene: TRBD1
abundance: -
j_gene: TRBJ2-7
CDR3aa: CAWSFTGDEQYF
CDR3nt: TGTGCCTGGAGTTTCACAGGGGACGAGCAGTACTTC

v_gene: TRBV19
d_gene: -
abundance: once
j_gene: TRBJ1-5
CDR3aa: CASSISRGLGNQPQHF
CDR3nt: TGTGCCAGTAGTATAAGCAGGGGCCTGGGCAATCAGCCCCAGCATTTT

v_gene: TRBV19
d_gene: -
abundance: -
j_gene: TRBJ2-7
CDR3aa: CASSRGQSSYEQYF
CDR3nt: TGTGCCAGTAGTAGGGGACAAAGCTCCTACGAGCAGTACTTC

v_gene: TRBV6-6
d_gene: TRBD1
abundance: few
j_gene: TRBJ2-1
CDR3aa: CASTSQGAHNEQFF
CDR3nt: TGTGCCAGCACGTCCCAGGGGGCTCACAATGAGCAGTTCTTC

v_gene: TRBV5-4
d_gene: TRBD1
abundance: -
j_gene: TRBJ1-2
CDR3aa: CASSQGTGGTVGYTF
CDR3nt: TGTGCCAGCAGCCAAGGGACAGGGGGCACTGTAGGCTACACCTTC

v_gene: TRBV28
d_gene: TRBD2
abundance: -
j_gene: TRBJ2-3
CDR3aa: CASATSGGAYPTDTQYF
CDR3nt: TGTGCCAGCGCGACTAGCGGGGGGGCTTACCCCACAGATACGCAGTATTTT

v_gene: TRBV19
d_gene: TRBD2
abundance: once
j_gene: TRBJ2-1
CDR3aa: CASTRTGGLAGSYNEQFF
CDR3nt: TGTGCCAGTACCCGGACAGGGGGACTAGCGGGCTCTTACAATGAGCAGTTCTTC

v_gene: TRBV5-5
d_gene: TRBD1
abundance: -
j_gene: TRBJ1-2
CDR3aa: CASRSTGGSDGYTF
CDR3nt: TGTGCCAGCAGGTCTACAGGGGGCAGCGATGGCTACACCTTC

v_gene: TRBV11-2
d_gene: TRBD1
abundance: -
j_gene: TRBJ2-5
CDR3aa: CASSHETGGVWETQYF
CDR3nt: TGTGCCAGCAGCCACGAGACAGGGGGCGTGTGGGAGACCCAGTACTTC

v_gene: TRBV5-4
d_gene: TRBD1
abundance: once
j_gene: TRBJ2-1
CDR3aa: CASSLPGTGDEQFF
CDR3nt: TGTGCCAGCAGTTTGCCCGGGACAGGGGATGAGCAGTTCTTC

v_gene: TRBV5-8
d_gene: -
abundance: once
j_gene: TRBJ1-5
CDR3aa: CASSLGPGQPQHF
CDR3nt: TGTGCCAGCAGCTTGGGTCCAGGGCAGCCCCAGCATTTT

v_gene: TRBV19
d_gene: -
abundance: few
j_gene: TRBJ2-7
CDR3aa: CASSIEQGGEQYF
CDR3nt: TGTGCCAGTAGTATTGAACAGGGTGGCGAGCAGTACTTC

v_gene: TRBV7-9
d_gene: TRBD2
abundance: -
j_gene: TRBJ2-3
CDR3aa: CASTWGGRDTQYF
CDR3nt: TGTGCCAGCACTTGGGGGGGGAGAGATACGCAGTATTTT